A selection of T cell receptor beta chains follows, all from one sample in a study of T cells in Graves' hyperthyroidism and ophthalmopathy. In TCRdb, the multiplex PCR reads were re-called with MiXCR into one record per CDR3 protein. Here the sample spans about 420,000 distinct CDR3 sequences, about 13% being singletons. Sequenced: blood. The receptors were gathered from a woman aged 18-29 years with Graves' hyperthyroidism. Each CDR3 is given with its conserved first and last residue. The D gene is left open where the match is weak. The size of a clone is reported for some rows only, either as once, few or many, or as a class for expanded clones.

d_gene: TRBD2
abundance: many
j_gene: TRBJ2-5
len: 14
v_gene: TRBV3-1
CDR3aa: CASSPRTSRETQYF
CDR3nt: TGTGCCAGCAGCCCTAGGACTAGTCGCGAGACCCAGTACTTC

d_gene: .
abundance: few
j_gene: TRBJ1-6
len: 15
v_gene: TRBV19
CDR3aa: CASSLRTSDNSPLHF
CDR3nt: TGTGCCAGTAGTCTGCGGACATCGGATAATTCACCCCTCCACTTT

d_gene: .
abundance: .
j_gene: TRBJ2-2
len: 15
v_gene: TRBV5-1
CDR3aa: CASSLQSTATGELFF
CDR3nt: TGCGCCAGCAGCCTCCAATCAACTGCCACCGGGGAGCTGTTTTTT

d_gene: .
abundance: many
j_gene: TRBJ1-2
len: 14
v_gene: TRBV7-8
CDR3aa: CASSFRPGSDGYTF
CDR3nt: TGTGCCAGCAGTTTCAGACCGGGGTCGGATGGCTACACCTTC

d_gene: TRBD2
abundance: few
j_gene: TRBJ2-7
len: 15
v_gene: TRBV27
CDR3aa: CASSEAGLAAYEQYF
CDR3nt: TGTGCCAGCAGCGAAGCCGGACTAGCGGCCTACGAGCAGTACTTC

d_gene: TRBD2
abundance: few
j_gene: TRBJ2-1
len: 19
v_gene: TRBV6-2/TRBV6-3
CDR3aa: CASSYSTAGLAGEFHERFF
CDR3nt: TGTGCCAGCAGTTACTCGACAGCGGGACTAGCGGGAGAGTTCCATGAGCGGTTCTTC

d_gene: TRBD1
abundance: many
j_gene: TRBJ2-5
len: 14
v_gene: TRBV7-9
CDR3aa: CASTLGQGQETQYF
CDR3nt: TGTGCCAGCACCCTAGGACAGGGCCAAGAGACCCAGTACTTC

d_gene: TRBD1
abundance: many
j_gene: TRBJ1-1
len: 19
v_gene: TRBV7-2
CDR3aa: CASSSYRGGTGRFGTEAFF
CDR3nt: TGTGCCAGCAGCTCCTACCGTGGGGGGACAGGGAGGTTTGGCACTGAAGCTTTCTTT

d_gene: .
abundance: many
j_gene: TRBJ2-1
len: 16
v_gene: TRBV20-1
CDR3aa: CSARRAHTGFRNEQFF
CDR3nt: TGCAGTGCTAGAAGGGCACACACAGGGTTCCGCAATGAGCAGTTCTTC

d_gene: TRBD2
abundance: .
j_gene: TRBJ2-7
len: 15
v_gene: TRBV27
CDR3aa: CASSRRLAGVYEQYF
CDR3nt: TGTGCCAGCAGTCGAAGACTAGCGGGAGTTTACGAGCAGTACTTC

d_gene: .
abundance: .
j_gene: TRBJ1-2
len: 15
v_gene: TRBV19
CDR3aa: CASSIVGRNTYGYTF
CDR3nt: TGTGCCAGTAGTATCGTTGGTCGGAATACCTATGGCTACACCTTC

d_gene: TRBD2
abundance: .
j_gene: TRBJ2-1
len: 16
v_gene: TRBV6-2/TRBV6-3
CDR3aa: CASSPSSGRSYNEQFF
CDR3nt: TGTGCCAGCAGCCCCAGCAGCGGGAGATCCTACAATGAGCAGTTCTTC

d_gene: .
abundance: .
j_gene: TRBJ1-1
len: 13
v_gene: TRBV30
CDR3aa: CAWSVIRNTEAFF
CDR3nt: TGTGCCTGGAGTGTTATAAGAAACACTGAAGCTTTCTTT

d_gene: TRBD1
abundance: many
j_gene: TRBJ1-1
len: 16
v_gene: TRBV6-2/TRBV6-3
CDR3aa: CASSYSDRGANTEAFF
CDR3nt: TGTGCCAGCAGTTACTCGGACAGGGGAGCGAACACTGAAGCTTTCTTT

d_gene: .
abundance: .
j_gene: TRBJ1-3
len: 17
v_gene: TRBV4-1
CDR3aa: CASSQKLTESSGNTIYF
CDR3nt: TGCGCCAGCAGCCAAAAACTGACAGAGAGCTCTGGAAACACCATATATTTT

d_gene: .
abundance: .
j_gene: TRBJ1-3
len: 15
v_gene: TRBV7-2
CDR3aa: CVSSLIWGAGNTIYF
CDR3nt: TGTGTCAGCAGCTTAATATGGGGGGCCGGAAACACCATATATTTT

d_gene: .
abundance: many
j_gene: TRBJ2-3
len: 16
v_gene: TRBV6-1
CDR3aa: CASSADRIASTDTQYF
CDR3nt: TGTGCCAGCAGCGCCGACAGGATAGCTAGCACAGATACGCAGTATTTT

d_gene: TRBD1
abundance: .
j_gene: TRBJ2-7
len: 14
v_gene: TRBV7-2
CDR3aa: CASSSWTGSYEQYF
CDR3nt: TGTGCCAGCAGCTCTTGGACAGGCTCCTACGAGCAGTACTTC

d_gene: .
abundance: many
j_gene: TRBJ2-5
len: 13
v_gene: TRBV12-3/TRBV12-4
CDR3aa: CASSLSGLETQYF
CDR3nt: TGTGCCAGCAGTTTATCAGGGCTAGAGACCCAGTACTTC

d_gene: TRBD1
abundance: many
j_gene: TRBJ1-5
len: 14
v_gene: TRBV27
CDR3aa: CASSSDRGWQPQHF
CDR3nt: TGTGCCAGCAGTAGCGACAGGGGGTGGCAGCCCCAGCATTTT

d_gene: TRBD1
abundance: many
j_gene: TRBJ2-7
len: 15
v_gene: TRBV3-1
CDR3aa: CASSPYDRGRYEQYF
CDR3nt: TGTGCCAGCAGCCCCTATGACAGGGGGCGCTACGAGCAGTACTTC

d_gene: .
abundance: .
j_gene: TRBJ2-7
len: 13
v_gene: TRBV9
CDR3aa: CASSYEQGNEQYF
CDR3nt: TGTGCCAGCAGTTATGAACAGGGAAACGAGCAGTACTTC

d_gene: TRBD2
abundance: few
j_gene: TRBJ2-7
len: 14
v_gene: TRBV7-2
CDR3aa: CASRLSGSSYEQYF
CDR3nt: TGTGCCAGCAGACTGAGCGGGAGCTCCTACGAGCAGTACTTC

d_gene: .
abundance: many
j_gene: TRBJ2-5
len: 14
v_gene: TRBV3-1
CDR3aa: CASERLGVMETQYF
CDR3nt: TGTGCCAGCGAGAGGCTCGGGGTAATGGAGACCCAGTACTTC

d_gene: .
abundance: .
j_gene: TRBJ2-1
len: 17
v_gene: TRBV27
CDR3aa: CASSPILARSSYNEQFF
CDR3nt: TGTGCCAGCAGTCCGATCCTTGCCCGGAGCTCCTACAATGAGCAGTTCTTC

d_gene: .
abundance: .
j_gene: TRBJ2-3
len: 15
v_gene: TRBV6-1
CDR3aa: CASKLTLQRADTQYF
CDR3nt: TGTGCCAGCAAATTGACCCTCCAAAGGGCAGATACGCAGTATTTT

d_gene: TRBD1
abundance: few
j_gene: TRBJ2-3
len: 16
v_gene: TRBV25-1
CDR3aa: CASSESGTGVKDTQYF
CDR3nt: TGTGCCAGCAGTGAATCCGGGACAGGGGTGAAAGATACGCAGTATTTT

d_gene: .
abundance: .
j_gene: TRBJ2-2
len: 18
v_gene: TRBV4-1
CDR3aa: CASSQELRGLGNTGELFF
CDR3nt: TGCGCCAGCAGCCAAGAGTTACGGGGTTTGGGGAACACCGGGGAGCTGTTTTTT

d_gene: .
abundance: many
j_gene: TRBJ2-7
len: 14
v_gene: TRBV3-1
CDR3aa: CASSQEGGSYEQYF
CDR3nt: TGTGCCAGCAGCCAAGAGGGGGGATCCTACGAGCAGTACTTC

d_gene: .
abundance: .
j_gene: TRBJ2-2
len: 16
v_gene: TRBV4-1
CDR3aa: CASSQDLRANTGELFF
CDR3nt: TGCGCCAGCAGCCAAGATCTAAGGGCGAACACCGGGGAGCTGTTTTTT

d_gene: .
abundance: many
j_gene: TRBJ2-1
len: 15
v_gene: TRBV6-2/TRBV6-3
CDR3aa: CASSYASESYNEQFF
CDR3nt: TGTGCCAGCAGTTACGCCAGCGAGTCCTACAATGAGCAGTTCTTC

d_gene: .
abundance: many
j_gene: TRBJ2-1
len: 18
v_gene: TRBV20-1
CDR3aa: CSARDREGRAVPYNEQFF
CDR3nt: TGCAGTGCTAGAGATAGGGAAGGGCGGGCCGTACCCTACAATGAGCAGTTCTTC

d_gene: .
abundance: .
j_gene: TRBJ2-6
len: 14
v_gene: TRBV29-1
CDR3aa: CSVSTGSGANVLTF
CDR3nt: TGCAGCGTTTCTACAGGGTCCGGGGCCAACGTCCTGACTTTC

d_gene: .
abundance: many
j_gene: TRBJ1-1
len: 15
v_gene: TRBV5-6
CDR3aa: CASSTRGHWNTEAFF
CDR3nt: TGTGCCAGCAGCACAAGAGGCCACTGGAACACTGAAGCTTTCTTT

d_gene: .
abundance: many
j_gene: TRBJ1-1
len: 13
v_gene: TRBV25-1
CDR3aa: CASSPGVRAEAFF
CDR3nt: TGTGCCAGCAGTCCAGGGGTTAGGGCTGAAGCTTTCTTT

d_gene: .
abundance: few
j_gene: TRBJ2-1
len: 13
v_gene: TRBV19
CDR3aa: CASLGRSYNEQFF
CDR3nt: TGTGCCAGTCTAGGTCGGTCCTACAATGAGCAGTTCTTC

d_gene: TRBD1
abundance: many
j_gene: TRBJ2-1
len: 14
v_gene: TRBV29-1
CDR3aa: CSVRGGQGIYEQFF
CDR3nt: TGCAGCGTCCGCGGGGGACAGGGGATCTATGAGCAGTTCTTC

d_gene: TRBD1
abundance: few
j_gene: TRBJ2-7
len: 14
v_gene: TRBV6-5
CDR3aa: CASSSGDRGNEQYF
CDR3nt: TGTGCCAGCAGTTCTGGGGACAGGGGAAACGAGCAGTACTTC

d_gene: TRBD1
abundance: few
j_gene: TRBJ1-4
len: 15
v_gene: TRBV9
CDR3aa: CASSIGTGGGEKLFF
CDR3nt: TGTGCCAGCAGCATTGGGACAGGCGGTGGTGAAAAACTGTTTTTT

d_gene: .
abundance: many
j_gene: TRBJ1-1
len: 11
v_gene: TRBV29-1
CDR3aa: CSARRDTEAFF
CDR3nt: TGCAGCGCCAGACGAGACACTGAAGCTTTCTTT

d_gene: .
abundance: many
j_gene: TRBJ2-1
len: 13
v_gene: TRBV28
CDR3aa: CASSLNVLSFQFF
CDR3nt: TGTGCCAGCAGTTTGAATGTTCTAAGTTTCCAGTTCTTC

d_gene: .
abundance: .
j_gene: TRBJ2-7
len: 15
v_gene: TRBV12-3/TRBV12-4
CDR3aa: CASSFRLPGSYEQYF
CDR3nt: TGTGCCAGCAGTTTTCGCCTCCCCGGGTCCTACGAGCAGTACTTC

d_gene: TRBD2
abundance: many
j_gene: TRBJ2-7
len: 14
v_gene: TRBV4-3
CDR3aa: CASSQVGLAGEQYF
CDR3nt: TGCGCCAGCAGCCAAGTGGGACTAGCGGGGGAGCAGTACTTC

d_gene: .
abundance: .
j_gene: TRBJ2-1
len: 15
v_gene: TRBV7-9
CDR3aa: CASSLAPDRVNEQFF
CDR3nt: TGTGCCAGCAGCTTAGCGCCAGACAGAGTCAATGAGCAGTTCTTC

d_gene: TRBD2
abundance: few
j_gene: TRBJ2-1
len: 16
v_gene: TRBV9
CDR3aa: CASSVVVAGKNNEQFF
CDR3nt: TGTGCCAGCAGCGTAGTTGTAGCGGGGAAGAACAATGAGCAGTTCTTC

d_gene: TRBD1
abundance: many
j_gene: TRBJ1-2
len: 14
v_gene: TRBV2
CDR3aa: CASSGQGVDYGYTF
CDR3nt: TGTGCCAGCAGTGGACAGGGTGTGGACTATGGCTACACCTTC

d_gene: .
abundance: many
j_gene: TRBJ2-5
len: 16
v_gene: TRBV6-6
CDR3aa: CASSYPAGRSQETQYF
CDR3nt: TGTGCCAGCAGTTACCCGGCTGGACGGTCCCAAGAGACCCAGTACTTC

d_gene: .
abundance: few
j_gene: TRBJ2-3
len: 18
v_gene: TRBV4-3
CDR3aa: CASSEGLGGTRSTDTQYF
CDR3nt: TGCGCCAGCAGCGAAGGTCTCGGTGGGACCCGTAGCACAGATACGCAGTATTTT

d_gene: TRBD1
abundance: many
j_gene: TRBJ1-2
len: 13
v_gene: TRBV2
CDR3aa: CASREDRVYGYTF
CDR3nt: TGTGCCAGCAGGGAGGACAGGGTCTATGGCTACACCTTC

d_gene: .
abundance: many
j_gene: TRBJ2-5
len: 13
v_gene: TRBV12-3/TRBV12-4
CDR3aa: CASSFGRDGTQYF
CDR3nt: TGTGCCAGCAGTTTTGGCCGAGATGGGACCCAGTACTTC

d_gene: TRBD2
abundance: .
j_gene: TRBJ2-5
len: 15
v_gene: TRBV30
CDR3aa: CAWSGLAGVGETQCF
CDR3nt: TGTGCCTGGAGTGGACTAGCGGGAGTCGGAGAGACCCAGTGCTTC

d_gene: TRBD1
abundance: .
j_gene: TRBJ2-1
len: 13
v_gene: TRBV28
CDR3aa: CASSSWWDRVSFF
CDR3nt: TGTGCCAGCAGTTCCTGGTGGGACAGGGTATCGTTCTTC

d_gene: .
abundance: few
j_gene: TRBJ1-5
len: 15
v_gene: TRBV19
CDR3aa: CASSIIRGSNQPQHF
CDR3nt: TGTGCCAGTAGTATTATTAGGGGAAGCAATCAGCCCCAGCATTTT

d_gene: .
abundance: many
j_gene: TRBJ2-6
len: 15
v_gene: TRBV5-1
CDR3aa: CASTEQGTGANVLTF
CDR3nt: TGCGCCAGCACGGAACAGGGTACTGGGGCCAACGTCCTGACTTTC

d_gene: TRBD2
abundance: few
j_gene: TRBJ2-2
len: 15
v_gene: TRBV7-8
CDR3aa: CASSTGLARSGELFF
CDR3nt: TGTGCCAGCAGCACGGGACTAGCGCGCTCCGGGGAGCTGTTTTTT

d_gene: TRBD2
abundance: few
j_gene: TRBJ2-1
len: 12
v_gene: TRBV7-9
CDR3aa: CASRRTSGRQFF
CDR3nt: TGTGCCAGCAGGCGTACTAGCGGGCGTCAGTTCTTC

d_gene: TRBD2
abundance: .
j_gene: TRBJ2-7
len: 16
v_gene: TRBV4-2
CDR3aa: CASSQDGDSGSYEQYF
CDR3nt: TGTGCCAGCAGCCAAGATGGGGATAGCGGGAGTTACGAGCAGTACTTC

d_gene: TRBD1
abundance: many
j_gene: TRBJ1-1
len: 13
v_gene: TRBV30
CDR3aa: CAWGDGQGVEAFF
CDR3nt: TGTGCCTGGGGGGATGGACAGGGGGTAGAAGCTTTCTTT

d_gene: .
abundance: many
j_gene: TRBJ2-7
len: 13
v_gene: TRBV2
CDR3aa: CASSEGVGYEQYF
CDR3nt: TGTGCCAGCAGTGAAGGGGTCGGCTACGAGCAGTACTTC

d_gene: .
abundance: .
j_gene: TRBJ2-1
len: 17
v_gene: TRBV7-9
CDR3aa: CATSIPPPAGIYNEQFF
CDR3nt: TGTGCCACCAGCATTCCCCCCCCAGCGGGCATCTACAATGAGCAGTTCTTC